This T cell receptor (beta chain) was observed in a study of neurological immune-mediated disorders. Time point defined: longitudinal time-point 1 (baseline). The unsorted libraries were generated from a total of 2 million PBMCs, which had been stored in RNAlater at -80 C. A 10-nucleotide random UMI tagged transcripts in template-switch 5'RACE cDNA synthesis. MiXCR was run by TCRdb on the 5' RACE reads, yielding one entry per CDR3 protein. Altogether roughly 75,000 distinct CDR3 sequences are present, roughly an eighth being singletons, with the ten largest covering around 4.6%. Notes on the study in general: Healthy controls had more TCR clonal expansion than multiple sclerosis, which showed the least, whereas HTLV-1-associated myelopathy showed the most. None of the CDR3 amino acid sequences of expanded clones were shared across subjects, and this suggested private repertoires in all groups.

This CDR3 is 11 amino acids long. Germline V lookup: CDR1 MNHEY, CDR2 SVGAGI. V lost 11 bases and J lost 5; bases outside the gene matches: 5. Details on this clonotype: The antigen is undetermined.

Sequenced: PBMCs. The chain joins TRBV6-5 to TRBJ2-7; 8 nucleotides match TRBD1. This TCR came from a female donor with HTLV-1-associated myelopathy (HAM/TSP). CDR3 in amino acids: CAVDRGDEQYF. CDR3 DNA sequence: TGTGCCGTAGACAGGGGTGACGAGCAGTACTTC.